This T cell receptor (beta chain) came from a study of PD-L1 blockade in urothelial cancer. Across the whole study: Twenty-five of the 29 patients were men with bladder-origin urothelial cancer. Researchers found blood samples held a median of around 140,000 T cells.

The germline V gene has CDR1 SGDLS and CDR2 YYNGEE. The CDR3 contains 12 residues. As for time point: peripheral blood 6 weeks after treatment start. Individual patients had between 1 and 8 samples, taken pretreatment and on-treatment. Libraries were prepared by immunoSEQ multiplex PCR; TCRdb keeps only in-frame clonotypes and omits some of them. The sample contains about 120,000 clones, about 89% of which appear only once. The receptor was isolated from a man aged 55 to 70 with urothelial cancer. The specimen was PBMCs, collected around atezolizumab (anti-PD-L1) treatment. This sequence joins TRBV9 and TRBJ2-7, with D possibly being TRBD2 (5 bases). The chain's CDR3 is CPGNRISYEQYF. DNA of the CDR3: TGTCCGGGAAATCGCATCTCCTACGAGCAGTACTTC. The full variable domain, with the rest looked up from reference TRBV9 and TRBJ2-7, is DSGVTQTPKHLITATGQRVTLRCSPRSGDLSVYWYQQSLDQGLQFLIQYYNGEERAKGNILERFSAQQFPDLHSELNLSSLELGDSALYFCPGNRISYEQYFGPGTRLTVT.